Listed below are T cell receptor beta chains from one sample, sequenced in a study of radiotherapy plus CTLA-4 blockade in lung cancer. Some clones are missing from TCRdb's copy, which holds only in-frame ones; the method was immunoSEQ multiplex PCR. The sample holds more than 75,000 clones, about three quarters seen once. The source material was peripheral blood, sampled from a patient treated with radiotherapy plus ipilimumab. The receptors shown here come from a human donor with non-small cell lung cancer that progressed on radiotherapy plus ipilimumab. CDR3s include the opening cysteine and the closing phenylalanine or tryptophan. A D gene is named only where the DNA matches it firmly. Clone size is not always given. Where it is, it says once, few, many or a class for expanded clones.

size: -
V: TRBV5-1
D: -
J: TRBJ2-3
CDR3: CASSLSEITDTQYF
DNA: TGCGCCAGCAGCTTGTCGGAGATCACAGATACGCAGTATTTT

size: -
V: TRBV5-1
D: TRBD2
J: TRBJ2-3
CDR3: CATRTSAGGETDTQYF
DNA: TGCGCCACCCGTACTTCAGCGGGGGGGGAGACAGATACGCAGTATTTT

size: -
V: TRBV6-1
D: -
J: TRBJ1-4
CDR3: CASSEWFLGIATNEKLFF
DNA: TGTGCCAGCAGTGAATGGTTTTTGGGGATAGCAACTAATGAAAAACTGTTTTTT

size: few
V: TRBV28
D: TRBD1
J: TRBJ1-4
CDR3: CASSLPGGKDEKLFF
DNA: TGTGCCAGCAGTTTACCAGGGGGGAAAGATGAAAAACTGTTTTTT

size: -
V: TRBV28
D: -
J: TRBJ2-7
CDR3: CASSPFWNPPYEQYF
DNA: TGTGCCAGCAGTCCTTTTTGGAACCCCCCCTACGAGCAGTACTTC

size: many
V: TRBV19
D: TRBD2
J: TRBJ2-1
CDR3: CASSLTSGAGNEQFF
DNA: TGTGCCAGTAGTCTGACTAGCGGGGCGGGCAATGAGCAGTTCTTC

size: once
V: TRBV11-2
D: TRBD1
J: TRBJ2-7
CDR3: CASSLEGTGYHEQYF
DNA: TGTGCCAGCAGCTTAGAGGGGACAGGGTACCACGAGCAGTACTTC

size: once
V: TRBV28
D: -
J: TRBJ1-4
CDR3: CASSLPPEGAGGTNEKLFF
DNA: TGTGCCAGCAGTTTACCCCCTGAAGGGGCAGGAGGCACTAATGAAAAACTGTTTTTT

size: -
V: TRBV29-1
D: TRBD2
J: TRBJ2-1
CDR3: CSVDSGRRNEQFF
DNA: TGCAGCGTTGATAGCGGGAGACGCAATGAGCAGTTCTTC

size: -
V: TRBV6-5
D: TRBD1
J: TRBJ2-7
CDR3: CASREGQGAGEQYF
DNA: TGTGCCAGCAGAGAGGGACAGGGGGCAGGGGAGCAGTACTTC

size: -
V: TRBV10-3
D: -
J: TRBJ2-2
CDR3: CAISESLGAANTGELFF
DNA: TGTGCCATCAGTGAGTCATTAGGCGCTGCGAACACCGGGGAGCTGTTTTTT

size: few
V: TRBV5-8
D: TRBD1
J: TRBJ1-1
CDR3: CASSLPPGQENTEAFF
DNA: TGTGCCAGCAGTCTCCCACCGGGACAGGAGAACACTGAAGCTTTCTTT

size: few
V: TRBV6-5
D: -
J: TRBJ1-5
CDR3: CASSYYGGNQPQHF
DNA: TGTGCCAGCAGTTACTACGGGGGCAATCAGCCCCAGCATTTT

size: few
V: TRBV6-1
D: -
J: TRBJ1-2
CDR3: CASSEEFRRADGYTF
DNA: TGTGCCAGCAGTGAAGAGTTCCGCAGGGCTGATGGCTACACCTTC

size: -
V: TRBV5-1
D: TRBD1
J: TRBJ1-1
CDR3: CASSLDGQGHTEAFF
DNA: TGCGCCAGCAGCTTAGACGGACAGGGACACACTGAAGCTTTCTTT

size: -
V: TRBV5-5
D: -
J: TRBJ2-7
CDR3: CASTYGPAPGEQYF
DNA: TGTGCCAGCACCTACGGTCCCGCCCCGGGGGAGCAGTACTTC

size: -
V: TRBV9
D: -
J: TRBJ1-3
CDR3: CASSVAYRSSGNTIYF
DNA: TGTGCCAGCAGCGTAGCTTACAGGAGCTCTGGAAACACCATATATTTT

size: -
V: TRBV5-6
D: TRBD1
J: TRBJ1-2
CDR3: CASSARQGRLEYGYTF
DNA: TGTGCCAGCAGCGCACGACAGGGGAGACTGGAGTATGGCTACACCTTC

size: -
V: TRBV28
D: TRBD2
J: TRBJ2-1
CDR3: CASSSTRLAGGYGYNEQFF
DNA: TGTGCCAGCAGTTCGACGCGACTAGCGGGAGGCTATGGATACAATGAGCAGTTCTTC

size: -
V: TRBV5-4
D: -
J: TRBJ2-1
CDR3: CASSLALGVSYNEQFF
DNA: TGTGCCAGCAGCTTGGCTCTGGGGGTCTCCTACAATGAGCAGTTCTTC

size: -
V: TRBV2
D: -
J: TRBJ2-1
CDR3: CASSRSGSLSGDEQFF
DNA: TGTGCCAGCAGTAGGTCAGGGTCCCTCTCTGGGGATGAGCAGTTCTTC

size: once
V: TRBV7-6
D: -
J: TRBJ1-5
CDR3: CASSLGTTGSNQPQHF
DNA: TGTGCCAGCAGCTTAGGTACCACAGGTAGCAATCAGCCCCAGCATTTT

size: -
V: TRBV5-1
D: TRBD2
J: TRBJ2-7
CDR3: CASSLVGLADYEQYF
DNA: TGCGCCAGCAGCTTGGTGGGACTAGCGGACTACGAGCAGTACTTC

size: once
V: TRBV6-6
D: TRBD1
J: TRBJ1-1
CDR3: CASSPNRGSTEAFF
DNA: TGTGCCAGCAGCCCAAACAGGGGTTCCACTGAAGCTTTCTTT

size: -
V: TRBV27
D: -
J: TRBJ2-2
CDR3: CASSFSNTGELFF
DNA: TGTGCCAGCAGTTTCAGTAACACCGGGGAGCTGTTTTTT

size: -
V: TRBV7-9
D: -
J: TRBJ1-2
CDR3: CASSSRPYGYTF
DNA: TGTGCCAGCAGCTCCCGACCCTATGGCTACACCTTC

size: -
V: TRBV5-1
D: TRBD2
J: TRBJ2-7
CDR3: CASSPGLGAHYEQYF
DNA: TGCGCCAGCAGCCCGGGACTAGGGGCGCACTACGAGCAGTACTTC

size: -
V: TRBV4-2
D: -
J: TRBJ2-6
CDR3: CASSQLGANVLTF
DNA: TGTGCCAGCAGCCAATTAGGGGCCAACGTCCTGACTTTC

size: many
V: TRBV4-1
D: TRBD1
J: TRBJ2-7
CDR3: CASSPGTGGYEQYF
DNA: TGCGCCAGCAGCCCCGGGACAGGGGGTTACGAGCAGTACTTC

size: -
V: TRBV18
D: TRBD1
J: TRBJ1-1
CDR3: CASRDRGQNTPEAFF
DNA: TGTGCCAGCCGGGACAGGGGGCAAAATACCCCTGAAGCTTTCTTT

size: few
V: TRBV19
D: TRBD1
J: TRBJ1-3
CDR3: CASSPRDRWTIYF
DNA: TGTGCCAGTAGTCCCCGGGACAGATGGACCATATATTTT

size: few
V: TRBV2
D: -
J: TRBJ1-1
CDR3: CASRSGGLTEAFF
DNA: TGTGCCAGCAGATCCGGAGGTTTAACTGAAGCTTTCTTT

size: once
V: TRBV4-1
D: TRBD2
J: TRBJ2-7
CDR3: CASSPQGSGRSYEQYF
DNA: TGCGCCAGCAGCCCGCAGGGGAGCGGGAGATCCTACGAGCAGTACTTC

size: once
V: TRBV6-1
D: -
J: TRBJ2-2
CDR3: CASSELGQLNTGELFF
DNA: TGTGCCAGCAGTGAACTGGGACAATTGAACACCGGGGAGCTGTTTTTT

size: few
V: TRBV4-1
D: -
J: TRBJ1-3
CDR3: CASSSERGSGGNTIYF
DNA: TGCGCCAGCAGCTCCGAAAGGGGATCGGGGGGAAACACCATATATTTT

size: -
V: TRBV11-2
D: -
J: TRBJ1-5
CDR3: CASSLEAVSNQPQHF
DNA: TGTGCCAGCAGCTTAGAGGCTGTTAGCAATCAGCCCCAGCATTTT

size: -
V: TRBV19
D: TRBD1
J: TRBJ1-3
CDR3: CASSRSATGSGNTIYF
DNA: TGTGCCAGTAGCCGTTCGGCGACAGGGTCCGGAAACACCATATATTTT

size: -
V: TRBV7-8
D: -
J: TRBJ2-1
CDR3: CASRQSARGNEQFF
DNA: TGTGCCAGCAGACAATCCGCCAGAGGAAATGAGCAGTTCTTC

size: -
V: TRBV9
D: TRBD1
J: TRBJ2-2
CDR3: CASSPGQGRGANTGELFF
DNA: TGTGCCAGCAGCCCGGGACAGGGGCGTGGAGCGAACACCGGGGAGCTGTTTTTT

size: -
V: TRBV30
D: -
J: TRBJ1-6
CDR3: CAWSVDVINSPLHF
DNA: TGTGCCTGGAGTGTAGACGTAATCAATTCACCCCTCCACTTT

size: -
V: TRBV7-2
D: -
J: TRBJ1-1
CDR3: CASKPRVRAQDTEAFF
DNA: TGTGCCAGCAAGCCACGGGTACGGGCCCAGGACACTGAAGCTTTCTTT

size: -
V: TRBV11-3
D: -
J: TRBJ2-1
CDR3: CASSLTRGLNNEQFF
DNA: TGTGCCAGCAGCTTAACGCGGGGGCTGAACAATGAGCAGTTCTTC

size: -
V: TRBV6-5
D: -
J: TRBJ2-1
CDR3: CASSQTISSYNEQFF
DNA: TGTGCCAGCAGTCAAACTATTAGCTCCTACAATGAGCAGTTCTTC

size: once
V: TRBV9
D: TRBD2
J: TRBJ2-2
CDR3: CASSTGGSNTGELFF
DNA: TGTGCCAGCAGCACGGGGGGATCGAACACCGGGGAGCTGTTTTTT

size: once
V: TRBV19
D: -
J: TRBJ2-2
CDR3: CASSGGPGTGELFF
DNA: TGTGCCAGTAGTGGAGGGCCCGGGACCGGGGAGCTGTTTTTT

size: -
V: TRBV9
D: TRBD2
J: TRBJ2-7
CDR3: CASSSHQGGEQYF
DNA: TGTGCCAGCAGCTCACATCAGGGAGGGGAGCAGTACTTC

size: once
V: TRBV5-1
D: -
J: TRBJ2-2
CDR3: CASSLEGSRSHTGELFF
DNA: TGCGCCAGCAGCTTAGAGGGGTCACGTAGTCACACCGGGGAGCTGTTTTTT

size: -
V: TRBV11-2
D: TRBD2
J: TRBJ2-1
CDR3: CASSFSGGAGEQFF
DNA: TGTGCCAGCAGCTTCAGCGGGGGGGCCGGTGAGCAGTTCTTC

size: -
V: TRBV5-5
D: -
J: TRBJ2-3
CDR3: CASSSPERVGADTQYF
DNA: TGTGCCAGCAGCTCGCCGGAGAGGGTTGGAGCAGATACGCAGTATTTT

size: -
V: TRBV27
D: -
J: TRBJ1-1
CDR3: CASTPLRGARVVEAFF
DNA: TGTGCCAGCACCCCCCTGAGGGGGGCGCGAGTGGTTGAAGCTTTCTTT

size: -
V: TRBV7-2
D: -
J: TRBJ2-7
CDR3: CASSPGTHAQYEQYF
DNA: TGTGCCAGCAGCCCGGGGACACATGCTCAATACGAGCAGTACTTC